This T cell receptor (beta chain) was sequenced during a study of shared clonotypes between healthy human individuals (TCRdb year 2020). In the study overall: Three men and a couple of women, aged 18 to 49 years, made up the cohort. Per donor, three plates each were used for CD4 naive and CD4 memory, two for CD8 naive, and one for CD8 memory. Blood TCR repertoires of roughly 5 healthy adults were deeply sequenced to estimate repertoire size and the extent of clonotype sharing between individuals. To increase sequencing depth and limit assay-specific biases, different laboratories used diverse techniques to prepare libraries and sequence TCR repertoires. Each donor's leukapheresis produced roughly between roughly 0.85 and 9.5 billion PBMCs.

TCR CDR3 regions were amplified from genomic DNA by multiplex PCR using the deep immunoSEQ assay. For each cell subset, the extracted genomic DNA was distributed evenly across all wells of several immunoSEQ 96-well plates, and each plate served as one replicate. For sorted subsets, roughly 190 ng of genomic DNA, equivalent to some 33,000 T cell genomes, went into each replicate PCR. Purified libraries were quantified with a Qubit 3.0 fluorometer, sized on a Bioanalyzer 2100, and re-quantified with the KAPA Library Quantification kit. Every immunoSEQ 96-well plate was sequenced on a separate single-read 150-cycle Illumina NextSeq 550 flow cell. The original methods were these. Because the immunoSEQ output held only junctional sequences and lacked quality scores, the filtering could not match the filtering applied to full-length reads. Sequences were annotated with PyIR, a Python wrapper for IgBLAST v1.9, and V/J genes and CDR3 were assigned using IMGT germline references. Reads were filtered out if the reads had weak V/J assignments (E-value above 1e-6), no CDR3, stop codons, out-of-frame junctions, or ambiguous translated residues. A V3J clonotype was defined by an identical inferred V gene, J gene, and CDR3 amino acid sequence. To compute the percentage overlap between repertoires, the number of shared unique clonotypes was divided by the size of the smaller repertoire. Three approaches were used to assess repertoire richness: RTK rarefaction, the Chao1 estimator, and Recon v2.1 estimates of unobserved clonotypes. OLGA was used to compute generation probabilities for all TCRbeta clonotypes that the gDNA method yielded from four donors. Entries here come from immuneACCESS through TCRdb and include only in-frame sequences with V and J called. Some clones fail to appear in such tables; in the studies checked, an unresolved V gene covers under half of the shortfall, and the cause of the remainder is unknown. The V and J calls and the clone size are those of that table, but D and trimming were determined from the DNA. The sample table shows approximately 530,000 clones, and about 96% are seen once. Approximately 0.062% of the sample goes to the ten largest clones.

Findings and caveats that apply to the study as a whole: Sharing across a handful of donors was observed for roughly 5% of naive CD4, under 4% of naive CD8, about 2.3% of memory CD4, and roughly 0.43% of memory CD8 clonotypes. Incomplete sequencing was indicated by rarefaction of sorted-subset datasets, despite the large sequencing depth. Based on pairwise subsampling, the degree of clonotype sharing among donors was expected to be affected by sequencing depth. Sampling was limited to blood, and TCR repertoires in tissue likely differ from TCR repertoires in blood. Estimated clonotype richness was generally larger for naive than for memory subsets. Compared with non-shared clonotypes, clonotypes shared by all four sorted-subset donors had higher generation probabilities. Because the study included a small number of donors, the genetic and exposure-history diversity represented was limited.

Remarks on this clone: Its antigen specificity is not known. The record has no base qualities; no much larger clone is one base away.

Donors were healthy HIV-negative adults with no recently reported acute infections or vaccinations. Every donor was a Caucasian adult living in Nashville, Tennessee, USA. Magnetic negative selection was used to enrich CD4+ T cells, after which naive cells were positively selected on CD45RA and the negative fraction became the memory subset. Blood was collected by leukapheresis, and PBMCs were isolated by Ficoll-Histopaque density gradient centrifugation and then cryopreserved in liquid nitrogen vapor phase. Analytical flow cytometry was used to check the purity and quantity of every magnetically sorted T cell population. From each sorted fraction, genomic DNA was isolated and quantified by UV absorbance on a Nanodrop 2000c. The TCR comes from a woman aged 25 to 45 in good health. The sample was naive CD4+ T cells sorted from blood. Sample cell subset or site, as interpreted from the label and publication: CD45RA+ positively selected.

In nucleotide form, the sequence is TGTGCCAGCAGCTTGTCGGAGTTATTCACCGGGGAGCTGTTTTTT. Its coded protein is CASSLSELFTGELFF. The chain couples TRBV7-9 to TRBJ2-2, with the D segment identity uncertain. The CDR3, from cysteine to phenylalanine, totals 15 residues. The read is trimmed to its CDR3 DNA, 45 bases read in frame from base 1. Deletion took 3 bases off V and 4 bases off J, with a span of 12 bases between the germline ends. The germline V gene (reference sequence) gives CDR1 as SEHNR and CDR2 as FQNEAQ. The entire variable domain, with the stretches around the CDR3 drawn from the reference TRBV7-9 and TRBJ2-2 proteins, is DTGVSQNPRHKITKRGQNVTFRCDPISEHNRLYWYRQTLGQGPEFLTYFQNEAQLEKSRLLSDRFSAERPKGSFSTLEIQRTEQGDSAMYLCASSLSELFTGELFFGEGSRLTVL.